This T cell receptor (beta chain) emerged from a study of T cells in Graves' hyperthyroidism and ophthalmopathy. Study outcomes and limitations: Ophthalmopathy stood apart from stable hyperthyroidism in a 13 V-J model. Blood also carried most thyroid clonotypes expanded above 0.001.

The investigators amplified TCR beta CDR3 regions from RNA transcripts. Researchers ran a first-round RT-PCR on the TCR CDR3 using the HTBI primer set. TCRdb re-analysed the multiplex PCR reads in MiXCR, keeping a single row per CDR3 protein. The sample yields more than 500,000 distinct CDR3 sequences, roughly 46% seen once. Germline CDR1 reads KGHSH; CDR2 reads LQKENI. V gave up 6 bases and J gave up 3 bases, with 20 bases separating them. The length of the CDR3 is 16 residues. Notes on this clonotype: Its target is not known.

Thyroid ultrasound and orbital computed tomography, with clinical symptoms and serum thyroxine and TRAb, informed diagnoses. Sequences were obtained from peripheral blood or thyroid tissue (not recorded which). This clonotype was obtained from an adult woman with Graves' disease, either hyperthyroidism or ophthalmopathy (not recorded which). The genes are TRBV18 and TRBJ1-1; TRBD1 might be the D (5 bases). CDR3 DNA: TGTGCCAGCTCCCCGCGGATGGCAGGGCGAGACACTGAAGCTTTCTTT. Amino acids: CASSPRMAGRDTEAFF. The complete variable domain, with remaining parts taken from reference TRBV18 and TRBJ1-1, reads NAGVMQNPRHLVRRRGQEARLRCSPMKGHSHVYWYRQLPEEGLKFMVYLQKENIIDESGMPKERFSAEFPKEGPSILRIQQVVRGDSAAYFCASSPRMAGRDTEAFFGQGTRLTVV.